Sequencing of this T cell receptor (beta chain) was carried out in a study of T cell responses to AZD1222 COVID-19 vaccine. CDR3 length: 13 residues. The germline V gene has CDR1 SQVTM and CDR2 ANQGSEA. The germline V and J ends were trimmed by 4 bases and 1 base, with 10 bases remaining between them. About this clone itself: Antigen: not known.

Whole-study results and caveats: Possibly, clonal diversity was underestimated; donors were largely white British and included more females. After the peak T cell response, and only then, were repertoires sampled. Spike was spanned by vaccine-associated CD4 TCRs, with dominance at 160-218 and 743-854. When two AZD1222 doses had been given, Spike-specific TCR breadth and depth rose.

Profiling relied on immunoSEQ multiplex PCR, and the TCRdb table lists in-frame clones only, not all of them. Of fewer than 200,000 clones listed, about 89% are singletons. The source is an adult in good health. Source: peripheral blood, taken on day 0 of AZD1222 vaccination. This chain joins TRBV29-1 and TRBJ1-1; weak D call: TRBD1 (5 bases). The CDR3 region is CSVARTSNTEAFF. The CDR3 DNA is TGCAGCGTTGCAAGGACATCGAACACTGAAGCTTTCTTT.